The present T cell receptor (beta chain) was sequenced within a study of T-cell memory formation after mild COVID-19. Across the study: TCR clusters showed largely donor specificity. Findings of the study overall: Clones contracting across day 15 to 85 had a balanced CD4/CD8 profile; later expanding clones leaned CD4+.

This CDR3 spans 17 amino acids. V was cut by 2 bases and J by 0 bases, with 11 bases left in between. This clonotype was observed many times. Its matching antigen is unknown. MiXCR was run by TCRdb on the 5' RACE reads, yielding one entry per CDR3 protein. The table records about 27,000 distinct CDR3 sequences, approximately 16% of them present only once. The specimen sequenced was PBMCs or a T cell subset sorted from them (not recorded which). This chain joins TRBV12-3 or TRBV12-4 and TRBJ1-6, with D possibly being TRBD1 (5 bases). The TCR comes from an adult who had mild COVID-19 (a few samples of this study predate the infection). Cell type and time point are not known. CDR3 region: CASSLRDWSSYNSPLHF. The CDR3 DNA follows: TGTGCCAGCAGTTTAAGGGACTGGAGCTCCTATAATTCACCCCTCCACTTT.